This TCR beta chain derives from a study of cytomegalovirus exposure and HLA in healthy donors. General study findings and limits: The sole available immune exposure information was CMV serostatus. What a later analysis reportedly showed was that an Asian-associated ancestry cluster had fewer N-insertions than the 666-donor mean.

Note on this clone: Its antigen is still unknown.

This CDR3 contains 14 residues. V was trimmed by 0 bases and J by 2 bases, leaving 8 bases between them. Per germline, CDR1 SGDLS and CDR2 YYNGEE. The PCR had 60 Vbeta and 13 Jbeta primers. The assay was immunoSEQ multiplex PCR, and TCRdb's table has in-frame clones only and misses some. The sample carries roughly 100,000 clones, about 83% recorded once. This sequence joins TRBV9 and TRBJ1-1, with D possibly being TRBD1 (6 bases). Sequencing was done on a sample of PBMCs. The receptor comes from a young woman in good health and CMV-seropositive. CDR3 coding DNA: TGTGCCAGCAGCGTAGGACAGGACAACACTGAAGCTTTCTTT. Its protein is CASSVGQDNTEAFF.